Presented here are 3 T cell receptor beta chains from one specimen sequenced in a study of blood T cell repertoires in COVID-19. Repertoires were generated with immunoSEQ multiplex PCR, while TCRdb's copy carries only in-frame clones and drops some. The sample records roughly 250,000 clones, approximately 83% being singletons. The sample consisted of PBMCs or T cells enriched from blood (not recorded which). The receptors here all came from a woman in her twenties or thirties who had recovered from COVID-19.

This chain uses TRBV29-1 with TRBJ2-2; 7 bases fit TRBD2. The ends lost 7 bases at V and 8 bases at J; junction bases unmatched: 10. Looked up from germline, CDR1 is SQVTM and CDR2 is ANQGSEA. This CDR3 comprises 13 residues. This CDR3 reads CSARTLAAGELFF. As DNA, the CDR3 is TGCAGCGCCCGAACGCTAGCGGCGGGGGAGCTGTTTTTT.

The chain recombines TRBV7-8 with TRBJ2-1; perhaps TRBD1 as D (6 bases). There are 15 residues in the CDR3. The germline CDR1 and CDR2 sequences are SGHVS and FQNEAQ. The ends were cut back, 7 bases at V and 5 bases at J, with 18 bases in the middle. This chain's CDR3 is CASTKKFGGHNEQFF. CDR3 coding DNA: TGTGCCAGCACCAAGAAGTTTGGGGGCCACAATGAGCAGTTCTTC.

The chain employs TRBV7-9 and TRBJ2-1, with 7 bases aligning to TRBD1. Germline lookup yields CDR1 SEHNR and CDR2 FQNEAQ (reference sequence). The CDR3 spans 14 residues. V was clipped by 5 bases and J by 7 bases; unmatched bases: 8. The CDR3 region has the DNA TGTGCCAGCAGCCCTAGACAGGGTGAGAATGAGCAGTTCTTC. It encodes CASSPRQGENEQFF.